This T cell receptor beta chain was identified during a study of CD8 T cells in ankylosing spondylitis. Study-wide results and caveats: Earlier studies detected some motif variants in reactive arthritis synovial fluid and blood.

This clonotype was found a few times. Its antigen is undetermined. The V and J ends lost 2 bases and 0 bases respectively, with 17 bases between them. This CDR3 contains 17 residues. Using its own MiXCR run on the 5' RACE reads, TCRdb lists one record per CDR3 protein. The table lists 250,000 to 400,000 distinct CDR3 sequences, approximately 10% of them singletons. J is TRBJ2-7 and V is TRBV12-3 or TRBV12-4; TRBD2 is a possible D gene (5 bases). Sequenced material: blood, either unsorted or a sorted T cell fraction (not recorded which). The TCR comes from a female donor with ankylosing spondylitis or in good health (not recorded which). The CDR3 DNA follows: TGTGCCAGCAGTTTAAGGCATCGTTCGGGGATCTCCTACGAGCAGTACTTC. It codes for CASSLRHRSGISYEQYF.